The entry that follows covers one T cell receptor (beta chain) sequence. Its antigen is undetermined. The sample is drawn from a study of CXCR3-negative and CXCR3-positive naive CD8 T cells. Study-wide context: Every library held about 1.5 +/- 0.3 million TRB reads, and the total came to approximately 140 million.

Points from the study as a whole: In CXCR3-positive naive cells, the TRB CDR3s were more hydrophobic than in CXCR3-negative naive cells. Cryopreserved PBMCs had partly decreased CXCR3 expression; fresh PBMCs were used in most assays.

Researchers prepared the TRB cDNA libraries using 5' RACE with UMI labels. TCRdb re-called the 5' RACE reads and shows each CDR3 protein once, DNA omitted. Its listing shows roughly 110,000 distinct CDR3 sequences. The sample was naive CXCR3+ CD8+ T cells from blood. Specified subset: CD45RO-CCR7+CD27+CD95- naive CD8+ T cells expressing CXCR3 (TNR3+). The receptor's source is a human donor in good health. Some clones in this sample may be carry-over from other donors' samples.

The CDR3 sequence is CSGWDSSYNEQFF. The chain uses TRBV29-1 and TRBJ2-1; TCRdb names TRBD1, which stays unverified in the absence of DNA. The germline V gene encodes CDR1 SQVTM and CDR2 ANQGSEA. The CDR3 spans 13 residues.